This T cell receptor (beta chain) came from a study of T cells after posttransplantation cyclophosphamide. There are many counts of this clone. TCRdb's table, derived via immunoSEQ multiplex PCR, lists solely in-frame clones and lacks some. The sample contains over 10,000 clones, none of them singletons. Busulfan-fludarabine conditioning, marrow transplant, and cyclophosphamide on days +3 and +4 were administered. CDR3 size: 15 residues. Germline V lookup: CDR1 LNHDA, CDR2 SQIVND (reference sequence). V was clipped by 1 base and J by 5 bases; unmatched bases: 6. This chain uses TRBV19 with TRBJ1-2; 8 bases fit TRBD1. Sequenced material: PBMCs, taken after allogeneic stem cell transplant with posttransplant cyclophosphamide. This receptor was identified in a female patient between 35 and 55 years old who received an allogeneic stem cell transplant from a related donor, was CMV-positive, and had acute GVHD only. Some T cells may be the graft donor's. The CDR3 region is CASSIGAGGVYGYTF. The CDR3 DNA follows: TGTGCCAGTAGTATAGGGGCAGGGGGCGTATATGGCTACACCTTC.